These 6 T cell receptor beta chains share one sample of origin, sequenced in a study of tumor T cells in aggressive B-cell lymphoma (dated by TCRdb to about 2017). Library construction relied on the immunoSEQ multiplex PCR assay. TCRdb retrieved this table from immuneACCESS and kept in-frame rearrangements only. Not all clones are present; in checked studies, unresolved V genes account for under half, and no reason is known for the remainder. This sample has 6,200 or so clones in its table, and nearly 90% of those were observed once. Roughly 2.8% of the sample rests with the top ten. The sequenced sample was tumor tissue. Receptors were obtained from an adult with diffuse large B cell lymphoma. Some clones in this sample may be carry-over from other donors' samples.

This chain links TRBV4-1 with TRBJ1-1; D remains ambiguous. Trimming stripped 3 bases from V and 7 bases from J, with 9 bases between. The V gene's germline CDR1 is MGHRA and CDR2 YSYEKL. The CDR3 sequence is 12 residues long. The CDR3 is CASSHLRGEAFF. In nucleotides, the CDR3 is TGCGCCAGCAGCCATCTCCGCGGTGAAGCTTTCTTT.

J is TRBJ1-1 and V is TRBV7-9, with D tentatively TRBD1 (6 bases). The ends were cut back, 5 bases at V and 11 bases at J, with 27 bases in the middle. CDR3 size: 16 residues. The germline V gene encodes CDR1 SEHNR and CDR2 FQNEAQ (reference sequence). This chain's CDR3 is CASSQGKEAGIRGAFF. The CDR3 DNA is TGTGCCAGCAGCCAGGGGAAGGAGGCAGGGATACGAGGGGCTTTCTTT.

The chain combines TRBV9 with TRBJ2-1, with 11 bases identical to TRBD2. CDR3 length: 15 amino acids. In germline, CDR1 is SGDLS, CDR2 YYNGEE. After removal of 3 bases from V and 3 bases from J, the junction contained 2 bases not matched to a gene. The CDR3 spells CASSGGTSGYNEQFF. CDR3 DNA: TGTGCCAGCAGCGGGGGGACTAGCGGCTACAATGAGCAGTTCTTC.

The CDR3 sequence is CASSLLGGGTEAFF. The CDR3 DNA follows: TGTGCCAGCAGTCTCCTGGGGGGGGGCACTGAAGCTTTCTTT. The chain has TRBV6-5 and TRBJ1-1; D is possibly TRBD1 (5 bases). V lost 5 bases and J lost 4, with 14 bases in between. Germline CDR1 MNHEY, CDR2 SVGAGI. The CDR3 covers 14 residues.

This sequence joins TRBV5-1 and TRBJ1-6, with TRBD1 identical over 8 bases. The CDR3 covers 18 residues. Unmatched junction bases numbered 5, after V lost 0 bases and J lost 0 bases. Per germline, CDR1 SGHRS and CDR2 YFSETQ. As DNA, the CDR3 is TGCGCCAGCAGCTTGGATTGGGACAGGAGCTCCTATAATTCACCCCTCCACTTT. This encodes CASSLDWDRSSYNSPLHF.

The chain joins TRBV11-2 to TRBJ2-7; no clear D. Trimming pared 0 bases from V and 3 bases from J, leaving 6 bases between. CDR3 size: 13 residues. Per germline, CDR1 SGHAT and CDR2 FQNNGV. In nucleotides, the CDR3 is TGTGCCAGCAGCTTAGATCTCGGCTACGAGCAGTACTTC. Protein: CASSLDLGYEQYF.